One sample yielded the 7 T cell receptor beta chains listed below, sequenced in a study of human T cells and chemical hapten exposure (dated by TCRdb to the early 2020s). The method was 5' RACE. The instrument given in TCRdb is Illumina MiSeq. The public reads were reanalyzed by TCRdb: fastp trimming at Q25, MiXCR alignment, in-frame beta chains only. Rows are combined by CDR3 protein, so each entry shows the most common genes and DNA. For this sample there are more than 140,000 distinct CDR3 sequences; 4.1% appear just once. Approximately 1.4% of the sample rests with the top ten. Unfractionated whole blood was collected in Tempus Blood RNA tubes, and total RNA was extracted from that blood. These receptors all stem from a female donor in good health.

In its sample, this clonotype was seen many times. The chain has TRBV6-1 and TRBJ2-7, with 8 bases matching TRBD1. J gave up 11 bases and V 7 bases, and 13 bases lay outside the gene matches. The CDR3 sequence is 13 residues long. The V gene's germline CDR1 is MNHNS and CDR2 SASEGT. The CDR3 region has the DNA TGTGCCAGCACCCTAGAAAGACAGGGGTTAAAGTACTTC. Protein: CASTLERQGLKYF.

This clonotype has ten or more counts. The genes are TRBV14 and TRBJ1-3, with 9 bases identical to TRBD1. The CDR3 is 18 residues long. V trimming: 7 bases; J trimming: 0 bases; junction bases outside the gene matches: 13. Germline V lookup: CDR1 SGHDN, CDR2 FVKESK. The CDR3: CASTIGQGTFYSGNTIYF. DNA for the CDR3: TGTGCCAGCACTATCGGACAGGGGACCTTTTACTCTGGAAACACCATATATTTT.

The chain uses TRBV20-1 and TRBJ1-2; no firm D call. Between the trimmed V and J ends, which lost 1 base and 2 bases, there was a span of 17 bases. CDR3 length equals 16 residues. Per germline, CDR1 DFQATT and CDR2 SNEGSKA (reference sequence). The CDR3 DNA follows: TGCAGTGCTAGAGCTTCCGAAAGACAATGGAACTATGGCTACACCTTC. Amino acid sequence: CSARASERQWNYGYTF.

This clonotype was seen only a few times. The chain combines TRBV7-9 with TRBJ2-3; possibly TRBD2 for D (7 bases). The CDR3 loop spans 15 amino acids. Trimming took 0 bases from V and 4 from J, leaving 11 bases between them. CDR1 is SEHNR and CDR2 is FQNEAQ in the germline V gene (reference sequence). The DNA of the CDR3 is TGTGCCAGCAGCTTAGCGGGGGGGCGGGCAGATACGCAGTATTTT. Protein sequence: CASSLAGGRADTQYF.

The rearrangement links TRBV12-3 or TRBV12-4 to TRBJ2-1; D unresolved. The germline V and J ends were trimmed by 7 bases and 5 bases, with 15 bases remaining between them. The CDR3 has 14 residues. This chain's CDR3 is CASTQSVCNNEQFF. CDR3 nucleotide sequence: TGTGCCAGCACCCAATCGGTATGTAACAATGAGCAGTTCTTC.

This clonotype has at least ten counts. The genes are TRBV5-1 and TRBJ2-1; D remains unclear. V was cut by 4 bases and J by 4 bases, with 12 bases left in between. CDR1 SGHRS and CDR2 YFSETQ come from the germline V gene. This CDR3 comprises 14 residues. CDR3 sequence (DNA): TGCGCCAGCAGCCCGCGGACGGATTACAATGAGCAGTTCTTC. Protein: CASSPRTDYNEQFF.

This clonotype was observed at least ten times. The CDR3 region has the DNA TGTGCCAGCATAGGATCCGGGGGCCGCACCTACGAGCAGTACTTC. It codes for CASIGSGGRTYEQYF. V and J are TRBV27 and TRBJ2-7, with D possibly being TRBD1 or TRBD2 (6 bases each). Trimming stripped 7 bases from V and 2 bases from J, with 18 bases between. Germline CDR1 reads MNHEY; CDR2 reads SMNVEV (reference sequence). This CDR3 spans 15 amino acids.